This T cell receptor beta chain derives from a study of T cell responses to AZD1222 COVID-19 vaccine (dated by TCRdb to the early 2020s). In terms of the full investigation: AZD1222 recipients with second doses at about 4 weeks or about 12 weeks were pooled, because spike-specific TCR depth and breadth did not differ between schedules. TCR sequencing was performed for fewer than 250 trial participants, of whom approximately 200 were given two doses of AZD1222 and around 26 were given two doses of MenACWY control vaccine. Trial participants were enrolled by age into subgroups of 18-55, 56-69 and 70-plus years, and about 150, 27 and 61 TCR-sequenced participants, respectively, were included in these subgroups.

CDR1 and CDR2 were assigned from the germline V gene as SGHRS and YFSETQ. Germline trimming amounts to 4 bases on V and 3 bases on J, with 5 as the count of junction bases outside the gene matches. The CDR3 goes from the cysteine to the phenylalanine over 15 residues. Only the CDR3 DNA is retained, 45 bases long and in frame from the first base. The CDR3 regions of human TCRbeta chains were subjected to immunosequencing. Concerning the study's data processing: Repertoire TCRs were checked for matches against a reference library of SARS-CoV-2-specific TCRs that had been generated using the MIRA antigen-specificity platform. Breadth was defined as the fraction of unique TCRs that were SARS-CoV-2-associated, and depth was defined as the fraction of total T cells that were SARS-CoV-2-associated. Using the MIRA data, each spike-specific TCR was assigned both to the spike region to which the TCR was reactive and to a CD4 or CD8 class. Log10-transformed breadth and depth values were compared by one-way ANOVA with Sidak's multiple comparisons tests. The immuneACCESS repertoire file appears here via TCRdb, limited to in-frame rearrangements. These files lack a portion of the clones; in checked studies, under half of the deficit traces to unresolved V genes, and the cause of the others is not known. That table furnishes V, J and clone size, whereas the DNA furnished D and trimming. The sample table records 92,000 or so clones; 90% of these occur just once. Roughly 25% of the sample comes from the top ten.

As for this clone: What antigen it recognizes has not been identified. No base-level quality is on record; no much larger clone is a single base apart.

General study outcomes and caveats: Nearly half of unique spike-specific TCRs reportedly recognized epitopes outside regions mutated in the B.1.351 and B.1.1.7 variants. The whole spike protein was spanned by vaccine-associated CD4 TCRs, and dominant responses were seen in regions 160-218 and 743-854. Participants were mostly white British, with more females than males. The authors suggested clonal diversity may have been underestimated. Conclusions about previously exposed vaccinees are limited, since just a handful of AZD1222 recipients were seropositive for SARS-CoV-2 at baseline. A significant rise in spike-specific TCR breadth and depth was observed after two AZD1222 doses relative to day 0 and relative to MenACWY recipients. In the small 56-69-year group, the increase in depth fell short of significance, most likely because of low power. Because no day 14 peak-response samples were available, repertoires were characterized only after the peak T cell response.

This specimen's time point label, interpreted: baseline before first vaccination. The vaccinee samples were drawn from two UK trials, COV001 and COV002, one of which was a single-blind randomized controlled phase 2/3 trial testing AZD1222 (ChAdOx1 nCoV-19) in healthy adults. Trial participant PBMC samples were collected at day 0 and day 28 after the second dose for TCRbeta chain sequencing. The chain is encoded by TRBV5-1 joined to TRBJ1-1; 11 junctional bases match TRBD1. The sequence came from an adult in good health. Here the sequenced sample was peripheral blood, taken on day 0 of AZD1222 vaccination. CDR3 loop: CASSRQGQGDTEAFF. The nucleotide sequence reads TGCGCCAGCAGCCGACAGGGACAGGGGGACACTGAAGCTTTCTTT.